The 11 T cell receptor beta chains given below trace back to one sample, sequenced in a study of shared clonotypes between healthy human individuals. Using immunoSEQ multiplex PCR, the repertoire was profiled, and TCRdb retains in-frame clones only, with some absent. The data show about 2.4 million clones, just over 90% seen once. Sequencing was done on a sample of naive CD4+ T cells sorted from blood. Regarding subset: CD45RA+ positively selected. These receptors all come from a man between 18 and 29 years old in good health.

The chain joins TRBV27 to TRBJ2-3; 11 bases are shared with TRBD2. The CDR3 covers 15 residues. Germline CDR1 reads MNHEY; CDR2 reads SMNVEV (reference sequence). With 3 bases clipped from V and 6 bases from J, the junction kept 5 bases outside the gene matches. In nucleotides, the CDR3 is TGTGCCAGCAGTTTTACTAGCGGGGGTGGGGATACGCAGTATTTT. Its protein product is CASSFTSGGGDTQYF.

The gene calls are TRBV4-1 and TRBJ2-5; tentative D call: TRBD2 (6 bases). Germline CDR1 is MGHRA and CDR2 is YSYEKL. V was pared by 8 bases and J by 5 bases, with 15 bases between. This CDR3 is built from 13 residues. CDR3 in DNA: TGCGCCAGCGGGAGGCCAGGATACGAGACCCAGTACTTC. Encoded protein: CASGRPGYETQYF.

This clone showed up just a few times. This chain joins TRBV6-5 and TRBJ1-2; D is unresolved. The germline CDR1 and CDR2 sequences are MNHEY and SVGAGI. The length of the CDR3 is 12 residues. V was cut by 5 bases and J by 10 bases, with 14 bases left in between. CDR3 in DNA: TGTGCCAGCAGTCAGGAGAGAGTTGCCTACACCTTC. As protein: CASSQERVAYTF.

This clone was counted between two and nine times. Additional DNA sequences in this sample encode the identical CDR3. The rearrangement joins TRBV25-1 to TRBJ1-6; D is undetermined. The germline CDR1 and CDR2 sequences are MGHDK and SYGVNS. CDR3 length: 13 amino acids. The V gene lost 1 base and the J gene lost 7 bases, with 5 bases spanning the gap. The CDR3, as DNA: TGTGCCAGCAGTGAATTAGCGAATTCACCCCTCCACTTT. It yields the protein CASSELANSPLHF.

This chain uses TRBV7-3 with TRBJ2-7, with a possible D match to TRBD1 (5 bases). Per the germline V gene, CDR1 is SGHTA and CDR2 is FQGTGA. This CDR3 region has 13 residues. V dropped 5 bases and J dropped 7 bases, with 15 bases sitting between them. The CDR3 loop reads CASSPDSFREQYF. The CDR3 nucleotides are TGTGCCAGCAGCCCAGACAGTTTTCGAGAGCAGTACTTC.

The CDR3 DNA reads as TGTGCCAGCAGCATAAGACAGGGAGTCACCGGGGAGCTGTTTTTT. This encodes CASSIRQGVTGELFF. This chain joins TRBV5-5 and TRBJ2-2; TRBD1 aligns across 7 bases. The CDR3 is made up of 15 amino acids. In germline, CDR1 is SGHKS, CDR2 YYEKEE (reference sequence). V lost 4 bases to trimming and J lost 4 bases; unmatched junction nucleotides: 7. The whole variable domain, filled in from reference TRBV5-5 and TRBJ2-2, reads DAGVTQSPTHLIKTRGQQVTLRCSPISGHKSVSWYQQVLGQGPQFIFQYYEKEERGRGNFPDRFSARQFPNYSSELNVNALLLGDSALYLCASSIRQGVTGELFFGEGSRLTVL.

The chain combines TRBV7-9 with TRBJ1-5; D is possibly TRBD1 (6 bases). This CDR3 is 14 amino acids long. Deletions cut 3 bases from V and 1 base from J, with 7 bases between. In germline, CDR1 is SEHNR, CDR2 FQNEAQ (reference sequence). The CDR3 DNA reads TGTGCCAGCAGCTTTGACAGGAGCAATCAGCCCCAGCATTTT. It codes for CASSFDRSNQPQHF.

This sequence joins TRBV18 and TRBJ2-1; perhaps TRBD2 as D (6 bases). The V end was cut by 3 bases, the J end by 6 bases, with 9 bases between. Germline values: CDR1 KGHSH, CDR2 LQKENI. CDR3 length: 13 residues. Here the CDR3 DNA reads TGTGCCAGCTCACCTCAAGCGGGCAATGAGCAGTTCTTC. It translates to CASSPQAGNEQFF.

As to this clone: Other DNA sequences in the same sample also yield this CDR3. The chain recombines TRBV7-9 with TRBJ2-7; D might be TRBD1 (6 bases). This CDR3 is built from 14 residues. Germline assignment: CDR1 SEHNR and CDR2 FQNEAQ (reference sequence). V lost 5 bases to trimming and J lost 0 bases, with 11 bases between them. This chain's CDR3 is CASSPRGSSYEQYF. The CDR3, as DNA: TGTGCCAGCAGCCCCAGGGGCAGCTCCTACGAGCAGTACTTC.

This chain joins TRBV14 and TRBJ2-1, with D tentatively TRBD1 or TRBD2 (5 bases each). Trimming took off 4 bases at V and 2 bases at J, with 9 bases between the two ends. From germline, CDR1 is SGHDN and CDR2 FVKESK. This CDR3 contains 14 residues. The CDR3 protein is CASSLGDPYNEQFF. Here the CDR3 DNA reads TGTGCCAGCAGCCTCGGGGACCCCTACAATGAGCAGTTCTTC.

The rearrangement uses TRBV19 and TRBJ2-3, with 8 nucleotides matching TRBD1. The CDR3 loop spans 15 amino acids. Germline CDR1 and CDR2: LNHDA and SQIVND (reference sequence). V lost 4 bases and J lost 2; bases outside the gene matches: 5. The CDR3 nucleotides are TGTGCCAGTAGTAACTACAGGGGGTCCACAGATACGCAGTATTTT. Translation: CASSNYRGSTDTQYF.